This T cell receptor (beta chain) is drawn from a study of blood T cells in healthy people across ages. In the study overall: Capture by template switching was about one barcoded beta molecule per two T cells.

Details on this clonotype: Its antigen is still unknown.

V lost 6 bases, J lost 3 bases, and 10 bases stayed unmatched. Germline V gene sequence: CDR1 MNHEY, CDR2 SMNVEV (reference sequence). This CDR3 comprises 17 residues. A second 7 to 11 cycle PCR used barcoded and J-beta primers. One entry per CDR3 protein, called by TCRdb with MiXCR from the 5' RACE reads. The sample consists of roughly 550,000 distinct CDR3 sequences, 20% to 30% of them appearing once. Study-wide results and limits: Donors of long life had a larger count of naive CD4+ cells and greater diversity than aged donors.

The data were also submitted as part of a second study, on T cells of mothers and their children. According to that study: Reads recorded for TCR beta CDR3 numbered over 9.5 million per mother and several million per child.

Specimen: blood. The origin of this receptor is a boy younger than 18 in good health. V usage is TRBV27 and J usage is TRBJ2-1; TRBD2 agrees at 11 bases. The CDR3 reads CASSNLLAGGDYNEQFF. CDR3 in DNA: TGTGCCAGCAGCAACCTTCTAGCGGGGGGAGACTACAATGAGCAGTTCTTC.